A single sample is the source of the 13 T cell receptor beta chains below, sequenced in a study of blood T cell repertoires in COVID-19. TCRdb's copy holds only in-frame clones and misses some; the assay was immunoSEQ multiplex PCR. The data hold over 90,000 clones, with approximately 80% observed a single time. Sequenced: peripheral blood. The receptors were sampled from a man in his fifties or sixties with active or convalescent COVID-19.

V and J are TRBV11-3 and TRBJ2-2; 7 bases align to TRBD1. V lost 0 bases to trimming and J lost 1 base; unmatched junction nucleotides: 8. This CDR3 is 18 amino acids long. Germline CDR1 SGHNT, CDR2 YENEEA. CDR3 amino acids: CASSLDSRTGMNTGELFF. The CDR3 bases are TGTGCCAGCAGCTTAGACTCCCGGACAGGCATGAACACCGGGGAGCTGTTTTTT.

This chain's CDR3 is CASTPMSSGANVLTF. The CDR3 nucleotides read TGCGCCAGCACCCCTATGAGCTCTGGGGCCAACGTCCTGACTTTC. The genes are TRBV5-1 and TRBJ2-6; D remains unclear. The V gene's germline CDR1 is SGHRS and CDR2 YFSETQ. V was trimmed by 6 bases and J by 0 bases, leaving 10 bases between them. This CDR3 is 15 amino acids long.

V is TRBV29-1 and J is TRBJ1-2; D is undetermined. The CDR3 consists of 10 residues. Trimming removed 7 bases from V and 8 bases from J, with 11 bases in between. Germline CDR1 and CDR2: SQVTM and ANQGSEA. This CDR3 is CSAGEDGYTF. CDR3 DNA: TGCAGCGCCGGGGAGGACGGCTACACCTTC. Full variable domain (remainder filled in from reference TRBV29-1 and TRBJ1-2): SAVISQKPSRDICQRGTSLTIQCQVDSQVTMMFWYRQQPGQSLTLIATANQGSEATYESGFVIDKFPISRPNLTFSTLTVSNMSPEDSSIYLCSAGEDGYTFGSGTRLTVV.

This chain links TRBV2 with TRBJ2-2; D may be TRBD2 (5 bases). Germline V gene lookup returns CDR1 SNHLY and CDR2 FYNNEI. The CDR3 covers 12 residues. V gave up 4 bases and J gave up 7 bases, with 7 bases separating them. In nucleotides, the CDR3 is TGTGCCAGCAGTGTAGGACTCGGGGAGCTGTTTTTT. Protein: CASSVGLGELFF.

This clone occurred a few times. The CDR3 region has the DNA TGTGCCAGCAGTGACCCCGCGGGGTACTCCTACAATGAGCAGTTCTTC. Translated, it gives CASSDPAGYSYNEQFF. The chain is built from TRBV2 and TRBJ2-1, with D maybe TRBD2 (6 bases). The germline V gene has CDR1 SNHLY and CDR2 FYNNEI. V lost 3 bases, J lost 0 bases, and 12 bases lay in between. This CDR3 has 16 residues.

Only one count was recorded for this clone. The CDR3 sequence is CASPGIWRGSYNEQFF. The DNA of the CDR3 is TGTGCCAGCCCAGGGATCTGGCGGGGCTCCTACAATGAGCAGTTCTTC. The chain employs TRBV5-8 and TRBJ2-1, with a tentative D call TRBD2 (6 bases). The germline V and J ends were trimmed by 7 bases and 0 bases, with 17 bases remaining between them. The CDR3 has 16 residues. Per germline, CDR1 SGHTS and CDR2 YDEGEE.

This sequence joins TRBV30 and TRBJ1-1, with D maybe TRBD1 (5 bases). Trimming pared 2 bases from V and 5 bases from J, leaving 21 bases between. This CDR3 is built from 16 residues. CDR1 is GTSNPN, CDR2 SVGIG, per germline (reference sequence). The CDR3 loop reads CAWSFDPRGGRTEAFF. DNA for the CDR3: TGTGCCTGGAGTTTCGACCCCCGGGGGGGTAGGACTGAAGCTTTCTTT.

The V gene is TRBV9, the J gene TRBJ1-1; tentatively, D is TRBD1 (5 bases). The CDR3 is 15 amino acids. Germline loops: CDR1 SGDLS, CDR2 YYNGEE. The V end lost 2 bases, the J end lost 4 bases, and 15 bases lay between the germline ends. The CDR3 DNA reads TGTGCCAGCAGCGTGGGGCCCGACGTGAGCACTGAAGCTTTCTTT. This translates into CASSVGPDVSTEAFF.

V and J are TRBV19 and TRBJ2-1; 13 nucleotides align to TRBD2. CDR1 and CDR2 (germline): LNHDA, SQIVND (reference sequence). CDR3 size: 16 residues. Trimming cost V 5 bases and J 10 bases; bases outside gene matches: 11. The CDR3 DNA reads as TGTGCCAGTAGTCTCTCCGGGACTAGCGGGACCCGGGAGCAGTTCTTC. Translating it yields CASSLSGTSGTREQFF.

The genes are TRBV5-1 and TRBJ2-2, with D possibly matching TRBD1 (6 bases). CDR3 length: 17 amino acids. V was shortened by 1 base and J by 4 bases, with 17 bases between the two germline ends. The V gene's germline CDR1 is SGHRS and CDR2 YFSETQ. CDR3: CASSLMEPFRGTGELFF. CDR3 sequence (DNA): TGCGCCAGCAGCTTGATGGAACCCTTCAGGGGCACCGGGGAGCTGTTTTTT.

The rearrangement links TRBV7-9 to TRBJ2-2, with 9 nucleotides matching TRBD2. Per germline, CDR1 SEHNR and CDR2 FQNEAQ (reference sequence). The CDR3 is 13 amino acids. With 4 bases clipped from V and 12 bases from J, the junction kept 6 bases outside the gene matches. The DNA of the CDR3 is TGTGCCAGCAGCTCCGGGACTAGCCGGAAGCTGTTTTTT. Protein: CASSSGTSRKLFF.

The chain uses TRBV9 and TRBJ1-6; 11 bases agree with TRBD1. Trimming took 3 bases from V and 7 from J; bases not matched to a gene: 3. The CDR3 runs 15 residues. Germline V gene sequence: CDR1 SGDLS, CDR2 YYNGEE. The CDR3 protein is CASSAGDRGNSPLHF. The CDR3 DNA reads as TGTGCCAGCAGCGCGGGGGACAGGGGGAATTCACCCCTCCACTTT.

This clone was seen more than once but under ten times. The chain links TRBV7-9 to TRBJ2-5; D is perhaps TRBD2 (6 bases). Germline CDR1 SEHNR, CDR2 FQNEAQ (reference sequence). This CDR3 spans 16 amino acids. The V and J ends lost 3 bases and 4 bases respectively, with 18 bases between them. DNA for the CDR3: TGTGCCAGCAGCTTGCTTAGCGGTTTGGCGGGAGAGACCCAGTACTTC. This gives the protein CASSLLSGLAGETQYF.